A single T cell receptor beta chain is shown here with its context. Antigen: not known. Produced via immunoSEQ multiplex PCR; TCRdb's table is partial and in-frame only. Of 50,000 to 70,000 clones in the sample, approximately 90% were seen once. The data are from a study of T cells in localized non-small cell lung cancer. Study-wide results and caveats: There was higher T cell clonality in uninvolved adjacent lung than in tumor, and it was highest there. Among the top 100 tumor clones, a median around 57 appeared in adjacent lung. An association was observed between higher blood T cell density and longer overall survival. Heterogeneity cannot be ruled out, as sequencing used one tumor region only.

J gave up 0 bases and V 2 bases, and 7 bases lay outside the gene matches. Germline-derived CDR1 and CDR2 are MNHEY and SMNVEV (reference sequence). This CDR3 is built from 16 residues. The rearrangement uses TRBV27 and TRBJ2-7, with 7 bases fitting TRBD2. Sequences were derived from peripheral blood, sampled before any cancer treatment. The TCR sequence derives from a man aged 35 to 70 with stage I lung adenocarcinoma. The CDR3 bases are TGTGCCAGCAGTTTAAAATTTGCGGGAGCCTCCTACGAGCAGTACTTC. Its protein is CASSLKFAGASYEQYF.